Each of the 5 T cell receptor beta chains below was sequenced from the same sample in a study of patients and donors after allogeneic stem cell transplantation. Via MiXCR, TCRdb re-called the RT-PCR reads, giving one row per CDR3 protein. Found here are hundreds of thousands of distinct CDR3 sequences, 14% of them singletons; the top ten hold more than 9%. Sequencing was performed on blood, either unsorted or a sorted T cell fraction (not recorded which). The receptors were sampled from a human donor who was either an allogeneic HSCT recipient or a stem cell or donor lymphocyte infusion donor (not recorded which). It is not recorded whose cells these are; they may come from a transplant donor.

This chain uses TRBV12-3 or TRBV12-4 with TRBJ2-6; D is undetermined. Trimming stripped 4 bases from V and 0 bases from J, with 10 bases between. The CDR3 loop spans 16 amino acids. CDR3: CASSWSVSSGANVLTF. The CDR3 DNA reads as TGTGCCAGCAGTTGGTCCGTATCCTCTGGGGCCAACGTCCTGACTTTC.

The chain carries TRBV20-1 and TRBJ2-2; D ambiguous. Germline-derived CDR1 and CDR2 are DFQATT and SNEGSKA (reference sequence). Trimming shortened V by 1 base and J by 7 bases, and 7 bases separated the two germline ends. The CDR3 covers 12 residues. DNA of the CDR3: TGCAGTGCTAGAGTCCGGCGCGGGGAGCTGTTTTTT. This encodes CSARVRRGELFF.

This clonotype was seen ten or more times. The chain has TRBV20-1 and TRBJ2-6; D is tentatively TRBD1 or TRBD2 (5 bases each). The CDR3 contains 18 residues. Germline V gene sequence: CDR1 DFQATT, CDR2 SNEGSKA (reference sequence). Trimming removed 3 bases from V and 1 base from J, with 19 bases in between. CDR3 sequence (DNA): TGCAGTGCTAGTAGGGGAGTGGTTGGGGGATCTGGGGCCAACGTCCTGACTTTC. Protein: CSASRGVVGGSGANVLTF.

This sequence joins TRBV6-2 or TRBV6-3 and TRBJ2-7, with a possible D match to TRBD2 (6 bases). Trimming took off 5 bases at V and 6 bases at J, with 17 bases between the two ends. The CDR3 contains 14 residues. Germline loops: CDR1 MNHEY, CDR2 SVGEGT. The CDR3 is CASSPDLGGSEQYF. In DNA form, the CDR3 reads TGTGCCAGCAGTCCCGACCTGGGGGGATCCGAGCAGTACTTC.

V usage is TRBV20-1 and J usage is TRBJ2-5; TRBD2 is a possible D gene (6 bases). V was cut by 2 bases and J by 1 base, with 14 bases left in between. Germline V gene lookup returns CDR1 DFQATT and CDR2 SNEGSKA (reference sequence). The CDR3 contains 15 residues. The CDR3 region has the DNA TGCAGTGCTAGAAGAATTGGGGGGACCCAAGAGACCCAGTACTTC. Its protein is CSARRIGGTQETQYF.